The clone carrying this T cell receptor (beta chain) was counted between two and nine times. Its antigen is undetermined. This entry belongs to a study of response to subunit inactivated influenza vaccine. Study findings and constraints: The study's authors posited that every seasonal influenza vaccination enlists few new T cells.

CDR3 size: 11 residues. Looked up from germline, CDR1 is SQVTM and CDR2 is ANQGSEA. The germline V and J ends were trimmed by 7 bases and 5 bases, with 11 bases remaining between them. TCRdb re-analysed the RT-PCR reads in MiXCR, keeping a single row per CDR3 protein. The sample yields a few hundred thousand distinct CDR3 sequences, 20% to 25% seen once. The rearrangement uses TRBV29-1 and TRBJ1-2; D unclear. The starting material was PBMCs from blood, obtained less than 22 months after vaccination. This receptor was obtained from a man in his fifties or sixties who received an inactivated influenza vaccine. The CDR3 bases are TGCAGCGCGGTGGGTGGGTATGGCTACACCTTC. Its translation: CSAVGGYGYTF.